One and the same sample provided the 23 T cell receptor beta chains below, sequenced in a study of identifying expanded T cells in peripheral blood. Produced via immunoSEQ multiplex PCR; TCRdb's table is partial and in-frame only. This table has approximately 91,000 clones, 88% appearing once. Sequencing was done on a sample of blood. Receptors originate from a person between 18 and 69 years old in good health.

This clone was detected a few times. The same CDR3 can be traced to other DNA sequences in this sample. This chain connects TRBV7-2 to TRBJ2-3, with 7 nucleotides matching TRBD2. V lost 1 base and J lost 3; bases outside the gene matches: 7. Germline lookup yields CDR1 SGHTA and CDR2 FQGNSA. This CDR3 is 16 amino acids long. As DNA, the CDR3 is TGTGCCAGCAGCTTAGTCGCGGGAGAAAGGACAGATACGCAGTATTTT. This sequence encodes CASSLVAGERTDTQYF.

The chain uses TRBV5-4 and TRBJ2-7; D not resolved. V lost 4 bases and J 3 bases, leaving 14 bases between the germline ends. The CDR3 sequence is 14 residues long. Germline V gene sequence: CDR1 SGHNT, CDR2 YYREEE (reference sequence). The CDR3 region has the DNA TGTGCCAGCAGCCCTCTGCAGGACGTCTACGAGCAGTACTTC. Protein sequence: CASSPLQDVYEQYF. Variable domain in full (rest from reference TRBV5-4 and TRBJ2-7): ETGVTQSPTHLIKTRGQQVTLRCSSQSGHNTVSWYQQALGQGPQFIFQYYREEENGRGNFPPRFSGLQFPNYSSELNVNALELDDSALYLCASSPLQDVYEQYFGPGTRLTVT.

The gene calls are TRBV7-9 and TRBJ2-5; D is unresolved. Trimming removed 5 bases at V and 5 bases at J, with 6 bases between. Germline assignment: CDR1 SEHNR and CDR2 FQNEAQ (reference sequence). This CDR3 region has 11 residues. The CDR3 DNA reads as TGTGCCAGCAGCCGCCGTGAGACCCAGTACTTC. As protein: CASSRRETQYF.

The rearrangement joins TRBV27 to TRBJ1-2; D call uncertain. Trimming shortened V by 8 bases and J by 4 bases, and 11 bases separated the two germline ends. CDR1 is MNHEY, CDR2 SMNVEV, per germline (reference sequence). The CDR3 extends over 12 amino acids. The CDR3 region has the DNA TGTGCCAGCTCGAATGATCTCTATGGCTACACCTTC. It yields the protein CASSNDLYGYTF.

The chain links TRBV9 to TRBJ1-3, with D perhaps TRBD1 (5 bases). The CDR3 length is 16 residues. CDR1 and CDR2 (germline): SGDLS, YYNGEE. V shed 0 bases and J shed 0 bases, with 10 bases lying between them. The chain's CDR3 is CASSVEGVSSGNTIYF. CDR3 sequence (DNA): TGTGCCAGCAGCGTAGAAGGGGTGAGCTCTGGAAACACCATATATTTT. Together with reference TRBV9 and TRBJ1-3, the CDR3 gives the full variable domain: DSGVTQTPKHLITATGQRVTLRCSPRSGDLSVYWYQQSLDQGLQFLIQYYNGEERAKGNILERFSAQQFPDLHSELNLSSLELGDSALYFCASSVEGVSSGNTIYFGEGSWLTVV.

This chain uses TRBV5-1 with TRBJ1-1; D uncertain. With 7 bases removed from V and 5 bases from J, the gap between germline ends came to 18 bases. Germline CDR1 and CDR2: SGHRS and YFSETQ. The CDR3 loop spans 14 amino acids. This CDR3 is CASGSRGGGTEAFF. CDR3 DNA: TGCGCCAGCGGATCTCGGGGTGGAGGGACTGAAGCTTTCTTT.

V gene TRBV30 combines with J gene TRBJ1-3; 7 positions agree with TRBD1. This CDR3 contains 15 residues. CDR1 is GTSNPN, CDR2 SVGIG, per germline (reference sequence). With 2 bases clipped from V and 5 bases from J, the junction kept 9 bases outside the gene matches. The CDR3 is CAWSIPRTGRNTIYF. CDR3 sequence (DNA): TGTGCCTGGAGTATCCCGAGGACAGGTAGAAACACCATATATTTT.

The rearrangement links TRBV29-1 to TRBJ1-5; no reliable D call. Trimming stripped 4 bases from V and 2 bases from J, with 15 bases between. CDR1 SQVTM and CDR2 ANQGSEA come from the germline V gene. This CDR3 spans 15 amino acids. The CDR3 here is CSVVVGGVGNQPQHF. Here the CDR3 DNA reads TGCAGCGTTGTGGTCGGTGGGGTTGGCAATCAGCCCCAGCATTTT.

This chain uses TRBV4-1 with TRBJ1-1, with 10 bases lining up with TRBD1. Germline values: CDR1 MGHRA, CDR2 YSYEKL. The CDR3 totals 16 residues. With V trimmed by 1 base and J by 5 bases, 7 bases remained unmatched. The CDR3 DNA sequence: TGCGCCAGCAGCCAAGGGGGGGGACAGGGGAGAACTGAAGCTTTCTTT. This translates into CASSQGGGQGRTEAFF.

The chain links TRBV30 to TRBJ2-5, with 8 bases lining up with TRBD1. V trimming: 3 bases; J trimming: 4 bases; junction bases outside the gene matches: 4. Germline loops: CDR1 GTSNPN, CDR2 SVGIG (reference sequence). The CDR3 is 13 amino acids. The CDR3 reads CAWRGRGLETQYF. The CDR3 nucleotides are TGTGCCTGGAGAGGCAGGGGGCTAGAGACCCAGTACTTC.

V is TRBV5-5 and J is TRBJ1-2; 9 bases match TRBD1. The J segment lost 7 bases and the V segment lost 5 bases, leaving 12 bases of the junction unmatched. CDR1 and CDR2 from the germline V gene are SGHKS and YYEKEE (reference sequence). The CDR3 contains 15 residues. The CDR3 here is CASRAPGQGVFGYTF. DNA of the CDR3: TGTGCCAGCAGGGCGCCGGGACAGGGTGTTTTTGGCTACACCTTC.

The chain carries TRBV5-8 and TRBJ2-5, with 9 nucleotides matching TRBD2. CDR1 SGHTS and CDR2 YDEGEE come from the germline V gene. Trimming took 3 bases from V and 0 from J; bases not matched to a gene: 6. This CDR3 region has 16 residues. CDR3 protein: CASSWSGGGDQETQYF. In nucleotides, the CDR3 is TGTGCCAGCAGCTGGTCGGGCGGGGGGGACCAAGAGACCCAGTACTTC.

The chain uses TRBV7-9 and TRBJ1-4; D ambiguous. This CDR3 contains 18 residues. Germline CDR1 SEHNR, CDR2 FQNEAQ (reference sequence). Trimming took off 2 bases at V and 7 bases at J, with 23 bases between the two ends. The CDR3, as DNA: TGTGCCAGCAGCTTAAAAATAAATCTTTCCGGGAGAGGTGAAAAACTGTTTTTT. Its protein is CASSLKINLSGRGEKLFF.

The chain combines TRBV15 with TRBJ2-7; 10 bases align to TRBD1. CDR1 LNHNV and CDR2 YYDKDF come from the germline V gene (reference sequence). Unmatched junction bases numbered 8, after V lost 1 base and J lost 5 bases. The CDR3 loop spans 16 amino acids. CDR3 protein: CATSRGTGQGVDEQYF. CDR3 sequence (DNA): TGTGCCACCAGCAGAGGAACTGGACAGGGGGTGGACGAGCAGTACTTC. Combining the CDR3 with reference TRBV15 and TRBJ2-7 gives the whole variable domain DAMVIQNPRYQVTQFGKPVTLSCSQTLNHNVMYWYQQKSSQAPKLLFHYYDKDFNNEADTPDNFQSRRPNTSFCFLDIRSPGLGDTAMYLCATSRGTGQGVDEQYFGPGTRLTVT.

The V call is TRBV6-1, the J call TRBJ1-2; D is perhaps TRBD1 (6 bases). Germline CDR1 reads MNHNS; CDR2 reads SASEGT. V was shortened by 1 base and J by 6 bases, with 12 bases between the two germline ends. This CDR3 contains 14 residues. The DNA of the CDR3 is TGTGCCAGCAGTGAAGTCGAGGGGGGGAATGGCTACACCTTC. It is translated as CASSEVEGGNGYTF.

The rearrangement links TRBV27 to TRBJ1-1; D is unclear. Germline values: CDR1 MNHEY, CDR2 SMNVEV (reference sequence). There are 14 residues in the CDR3. Deletions cut 6 bases from V and 0 bases from J, with 11 bases between. The DNA for the CDR3 is TGTGCCAGCAGACCAGATGGCATGAACACTGAAGCTTTCTTT. Its protein is CASRPDGMNTEAFF.

The chain employs TRBV5-1 and TRBJ2-3; D not resolved. This CDR3 spans 14 amino acids. Germline CDR1 reads SGHRS; CDR2 reads YFSETQ. Deletions cut 0 bases from V and 0 bases from J, with 5 bases between. This CDR3 is CASSLDPSTDTQYF. In DNA form, the CDR3 reads TGCGCCAGCAGCTTGGATCCCAGCACAGATACGCAGTATTTT.

This chain connects TRBV7-8 to TRBJ1-5; D is ambiguous. The V and J ends lost 2 bases and 6 bases respectively, with 8 bases between them. Germline V gene lookup returns CDR1 SGHVS and CDR2 FQNEAQ. The CDR3 contains 13 residues. The CDR3 sequence is CASSLSGRQPQHF. CDR3 DNA sequence: TGTGCCAGCAGCTTATCCGGTCGTCAGCCCCAGCATTTT.

This clone was recorded a few times. The chain is built from TRBV6-1 and TRBJ2-3; the match to TRBD2 covers 10 bases. The CDR3 consists of 15 residues. Germline lookup yields CDR1 MNHNS and CDR2 SASEGT. Losses at the gene ends were 3 bases for V and 4 bases for J; bases not matched to a gene: 4. The CDR3 region has the DNA TGTGCCAGCAGTGAGAGCGGGGGGGGGTCAGATACGCAGTATTTT. Translated, it gives CASSESGGGSDTQYF.

This chain connects TRBV6-1 to TRBJ2-3; TRBD1 agrees at 10 bases. The V and J ends lost 1 base and 4 bases, in that order; junction bases with no gene match: 2. Germline V gene sequence: CDR1 MNHNS, CDR2 SASEGT. The CDR3 runs to 15 residues. The CDR3 region has the DNA TGTGCCAGCAGTGAAGAGACAGGGGGCGCAGATACGCAGTATTTT. Amino acids: CASSEETGGADTQYF.

The chain recombines TRBV5-4 with TRBJ2-3; the match to TRBD2 covers 11 bases. Germline V CDR1 and CDR2: SGHNT, YYREEE (reference sequence). Germline trimming cut 4 bases from V and 2 bases from J; bases unmatched to any gene: 9. This CDR3 region has 17 residues. The CDR3 region has the DNA TGTGCCAGCAGCCAAGCCTTGACTAGCGGGGACACAGATACGCAGTATTTT. The encoded protein is CASSQALTSGDTDTQYF.

This sequence joins TRBV28 and TRBJ1-4; D not resolved. The CDR3 contains 13 residues. V lost 8 bases, J lost 7 bases, and 14 bases lay in between. Germline V lookup: CDR1 MDHEN, CDR2 SYDVKM. CDR3 nucleotide sequence: TGTGCCAGCGGGTCCCAACTAATTGAAAAACTGTTTTTT. Protein sequence: CASGSQLIEKLFF. Looking up the rest from reference TRBV28 and TRBJ1-4 gives the full variable domain: DVKVTQSSRYLVKRTGEKVFLECVQDMDHENMFWYRQDPGLGLRLIYFSYDVKMKEKGDIPEGYSVSREKKERFSLILESASTNQTSMYLCASGSQLIEKLFFGSGTQLSVL.

The V gene is TRBV6-1, the J gene TRBJ1-6; 8 nucleotides align to TRBD1. J was trimmed by 3 bases and V by 4 bases; bases with no gene match: 8. This CDR3 contains 17 residues. The germline V gene encodes CDR1 MNHNS and CDR2 SASEGT. CDR3: CASSVRGLMDYNSPLHF. The CDR3 region has the DNA TGTGCCAGCAGTGTCAGGGGGCTGATGGACTATAATTCACCCCTCCACTTT.